This T cell receptor beta chain was retrieved from a study of T cell repertoires in cytomegalovirus infection. Study-level background: Indications came from public TCR beta signatures; they pointed to CMV infection and to a matching HLA type. Study-level points and caveats: Predominance within the ex vivo response was attributable to HLA-C-restricted CMV-specific TCR beta clonotypes.

Germline V gene data show CDR1 as LGHNA and CDR2 as YSLEER. J lost 6 bases, V lost 4 bases, and 9 bases had no gene match. The CDR3 totals 15 residues. This clonotype has a count of ten or more. The antigen is not known. In TCRdb, the reads were re-called with MiXCR into one record per CDR3 protein. The sample lists 200,000 to 300,000 distinct CDR3 sequences; approximately 10% were seen once. The chain employs TRBV4-3 and TRBJ1-2, with TRBD1 matching over 9 bases. Sequences were obtained from PBMCs. The clonotype originates from a human donor in good health (CMV status not recorded). Some clones in this sample may be carry-over from other donors' samples. The CDR3 DNA reads as TGCGCCAGCAGCCCCGGGACAGGGAGCTTCCATGGCTACACCTTC. Its translation: CASSPGTGSFHGYTF.